This TCR beta chain was found in a study of radiotherapy plus CTLA-4 blockade in lung cancer. Study-wide results and limits: Early blood T cell clone dynamics, with interferon-beta, were reported to best predict response. Peripheral blood showed expansion of tumor-derived TCR clones after radiotherapy and ipilimumab.

CTLA-4 blockade with ipilimumab, together with focal radiation, was given to patients with chemo-refractory metastatic non-small-cell lung cancer. With 2 bases removed from V and 0 bases from J, the gap between germline ends came to 14 bases. Germline CDR1 reads KGHSH; CDR2 reads LQKENI. The CDR3 sequence is 16 residues long. Assay used: immunoSEQ multiplex PCR; TCRdb lists only in-frame clones, some missing. The sample carries 35,000 to 55,000 clones, 55% to 80% recorded once. This clone was found once. Its antigen is unknown. This receptor was taken from a human donor with non-small cell lung cancer who had a partial response to radiotherapy plus ipilimumab. V gene TRBV18 combines with J gene TRBJ2-7; possible D gene TRBD2, 6 bases. Sequencing was performed on peripheral blood, taken from a patient treated with radiotherapy plus ipilimumab. CDR3 amino acids: CASSPSIAGISYEQYF. The CDR3 region has the DNA TGTGCCAGCTCACCATCGATCGCGGGAATCTCCTACGAGCAGTACTTC. Using reference TRBV18 and TRBJ2-7 for the parts outside the CDR3, the full variable domain is NAGVMQNPRHLVRRRGQEARLRCSPMKGHSHVYWYRQLPEEGLKFMVYLQKENIIDESGMPKERFSAEFPKEGPSILRIQQVVRGDSAAYFCASSPSIAGISYEQYFGPGTRLTVT.